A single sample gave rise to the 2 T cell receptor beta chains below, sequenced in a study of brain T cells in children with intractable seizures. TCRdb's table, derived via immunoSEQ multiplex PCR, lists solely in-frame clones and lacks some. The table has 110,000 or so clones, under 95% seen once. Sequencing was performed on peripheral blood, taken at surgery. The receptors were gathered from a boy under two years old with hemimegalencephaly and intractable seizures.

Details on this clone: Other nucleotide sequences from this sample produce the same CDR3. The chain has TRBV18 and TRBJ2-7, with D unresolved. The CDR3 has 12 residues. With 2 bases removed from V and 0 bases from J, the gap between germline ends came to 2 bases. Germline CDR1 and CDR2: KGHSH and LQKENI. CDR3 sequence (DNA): TGTGCCAGCTCACCAGCCTCCTACGAGCAGTACTTC. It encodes CASSPASYEQYF.

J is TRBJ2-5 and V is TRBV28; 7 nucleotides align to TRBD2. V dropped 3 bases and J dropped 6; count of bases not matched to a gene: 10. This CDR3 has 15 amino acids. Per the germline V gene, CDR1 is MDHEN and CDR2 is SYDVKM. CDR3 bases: TGTGCCAGCAGTTTGAGGGAGGGCGTGACAAAGACCCAGTACTTC. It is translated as CASSLREGVTKTQYF.